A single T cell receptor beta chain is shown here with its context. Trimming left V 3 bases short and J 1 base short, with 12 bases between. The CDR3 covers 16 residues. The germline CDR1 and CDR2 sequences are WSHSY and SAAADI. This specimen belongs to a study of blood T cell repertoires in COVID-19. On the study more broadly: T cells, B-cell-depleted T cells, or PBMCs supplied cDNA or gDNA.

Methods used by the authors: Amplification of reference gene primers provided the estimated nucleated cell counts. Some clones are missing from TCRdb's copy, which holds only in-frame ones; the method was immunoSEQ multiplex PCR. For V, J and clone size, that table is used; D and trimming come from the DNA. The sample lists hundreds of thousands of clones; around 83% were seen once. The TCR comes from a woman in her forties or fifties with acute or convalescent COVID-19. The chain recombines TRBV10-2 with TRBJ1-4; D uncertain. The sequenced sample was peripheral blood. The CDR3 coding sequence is TGCGCCAGCAGTGACTTACTTGCCGAAACTAATGAAAAACTGTTTTTT. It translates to CASSDLLAETNEKLFF.